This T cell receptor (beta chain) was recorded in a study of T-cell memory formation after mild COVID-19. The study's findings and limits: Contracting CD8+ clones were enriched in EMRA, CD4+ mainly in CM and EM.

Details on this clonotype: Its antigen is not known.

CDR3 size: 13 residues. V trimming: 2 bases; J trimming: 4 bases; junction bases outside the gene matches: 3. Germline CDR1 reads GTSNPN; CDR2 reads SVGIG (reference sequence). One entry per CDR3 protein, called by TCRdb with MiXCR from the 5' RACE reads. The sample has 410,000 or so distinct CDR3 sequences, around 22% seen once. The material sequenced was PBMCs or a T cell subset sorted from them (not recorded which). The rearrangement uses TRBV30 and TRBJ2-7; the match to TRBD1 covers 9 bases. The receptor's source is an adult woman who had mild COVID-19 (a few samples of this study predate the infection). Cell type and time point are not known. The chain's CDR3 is CAWSRGQGYEQYF. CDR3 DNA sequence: TGTGCCTGGAGTCGGGGACAGGGTTACGAGCAGTACTTC.